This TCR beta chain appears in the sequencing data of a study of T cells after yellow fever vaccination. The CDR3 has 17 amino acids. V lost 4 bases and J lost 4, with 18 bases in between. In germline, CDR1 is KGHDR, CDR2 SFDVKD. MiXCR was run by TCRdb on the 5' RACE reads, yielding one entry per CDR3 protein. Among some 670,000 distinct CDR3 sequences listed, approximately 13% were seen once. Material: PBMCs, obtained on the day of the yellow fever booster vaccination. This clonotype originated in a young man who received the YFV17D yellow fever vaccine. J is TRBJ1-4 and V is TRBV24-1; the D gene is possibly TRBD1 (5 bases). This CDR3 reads CATSEPPRDRRNEKLFF. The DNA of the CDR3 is TGTGCCACCAGTGAACCTCCCCGGGACCGGCGTAATGAAAAACTGTTTTTT.